This T cell receptor beta chain was sequenced for a study of shared clonotypes between healthy human individuals. Per the germline V gene, CDR1 is SGHKS and CDR2 is YYEKEE (reference sequence). V shed 1 base, J shed 4 bases, and the junction held 14 bases outside the gene matches. CDR3 length: 18 residues. TCRdb's table, derived via immunoSEQ multiplex PCR, lists solely in-frame clones and lacks some. The sample gives roughly 500,000 clones, 90% to 96% of which show up once; approximately 0.06% is in the top ten. This chain uses TRBV5-5 with TRBJ2-3, with 8 bases fitting TRBD1. Sequenced input: naive CD4+ T cells sorted from blood. Sample subset: CD45RA+ positively selected. The origin of this receptor is a woman in her twenties or thirties in good health. In DNA, the CDR3 is TGTGCCAGCAGCTTGAGGAGGGCGGGACAGGCCGGGGCAGATACGCAGTATTTT. This encodes CASSLRRAGQAGADTQYF.